The subject of this entry is one T cell receptor (beta chain). These data come from a study of blood T cell repertoires in COVID-19. As for the study in general: Samples representing acute and convalescent COVID-19 were sourced from the United States, Italy and Spain. PBMCs, B-cell-depleted T cells, or T cells were the source of the cDNA or gDNA that made up the material.

As processed by the authors: Amplification of reference gene primers provided the estimated nucleated cell counts. Repertoires were generated with immunoSEQ multiplex PCR, while TCRdb's copy carries only in-frame clones and drops some. The DNA was the basis for D and trimming; V, J and clone size are from that table. This table has over 100,000 clones, approximately 90% appearing once. V was trimmed by 5 bases and J by 4 bases, leaving 11 bases between them. The CDR3 spans 13 residues. The germline V gene has CDR1 MDHEN and CDR2 SYDVKM. Sequenced: peripheral blood. V is TRBV28 and J is TRBJ1-1; D not certain. The receptor was isolated from a man over 45 with acute or convalescent COVID-19. The CDR3 DNA sequence: TGTGCCAGCAGTCCCACCGGGGTCACTGAAGCTTTCTTT. Its translation: CASSPTGVTEAFF.